The next 7 T cell receptor beta chains were all read from a single sample in a study of T cell responses to AZD1222 COVID-19 vaccine (dated by TCRdb to the early 2020s). The label giving this sample's time point can be read as: about 28 days (+/-7) after the second vaccine dose. Library prep was done by the immunoSEQ multiplex PCR assay. As stored in TCRdb, this immuneACCESS dataset retains in-frame rearrangements with V and J assigned. A fraction of the clones does not appear; measured against another copy, unresolved V genes explain less than half of the discrepancy, and the remainder lacks a known reason. The sample has fewer than 150,000 clones on record, 89% of them singletons. The ten most abundant clones make up roughly a tenth of the sample. The sample here was peripheral blood, taken 28 days after the second AZD1222 dose. Source of these receptors: an adult who received the AZD1222 COVID-19 vaccine.

This clone was picked up a small number of times. This chain connects TRBV19 to TRBJ1-3, with D unresolved. The germline V and J ends were trimmed by 3 bases and 0 bases, with 12 bases remaining between them. The V gene's germline CDR1 is LNHDA and CDR2 SQIVND (reference sequence). CDR3 size: 16 residues. DNA for the CDR3: TGTGCCAGTAGTATGCTATCAGGCGACTCTGGAAACACCATATATTTT. Residues: CASSMLSGDSGNTIYF.

This clone turned up a few times. The J gene is TRBJ1-2, the V gene TRBV19; D remains ambiguous. The length of the CDR3 is 16 residues. V was pared by 1 base and J by 0 bases, with 12 bases between. In germline, CDR1 is LNHDA, CDR2 SQIVND (reference sequence). DNA of the CDR3: TGTGCCAGTAGTATAGCTGTAGACCGAGCTAACTATGGCTACACCTTC. Encoded protein: CASSIAVDRANYGYTF.

In this sample, this clone turned up a few times. The rearrangement links TRBV11-2 to TRBJ1-5; 10 nucleotides match TRBD1. Unmatched junction bases numbered 1, after V lost 4 bases and J lost 1 base. Germline CDR1 SGHAT, CDR2 FQNNGV. The length of the CDR3 is 15 residues. This CDR3 reads CASSWGQGSNQPQHF. The CDR3 nucleotides are TGTGCCAGCAGCTGGGGACAGGGGAGCAATCAGCCCCAGCATTTT.

This clone was found once. The V call is TRBV7-3, the J call TRBJ1-2, with D maybe TRBD1 (5 bases). The CDR3 is 14 residues long. Trimming shortened V by 5 bases and J by 4 bases, and 14 bases separated the two germline ends. CDR1 and CDR2 (germline): SGHTA, FQGTGA. The CDR3 sequence: CASSPTGDPYGYTF. The CDR3 DNA sequence: TGTGCCAGCAGCCCTACAGGTGACCCCTATGGCTACACCTTC.

This rearrangement joins TRBV3-1 (or the pseudogene TRBV3-2) to TRBJ2-2; D remains ambiguous. V was trimmed by 0 bases and J by 5 bases, leaving 16 bases between them. The CDR3 extends over 17 amino acids. In germline, CDR1 is LGHDT, CDR2 YNNKEL (reference sequence). CDR3 bases: TGTGCCAGCAGCCAAGATTTTGCCAGATCTATGACCGGGGAGCTGTTTTTT. It specifies CASSQDFARSMTGELFF.

The genes are TRBV2 and TRBJ1-3; the D is unclear. CDR1 SNHLY and CDR2 FYNNEI come from the germline V gene. V gave up 5 bases and J gave up 0 bases, with 11 bases separating them. The CDR3 is 15 residues long. The CDR3 loop is CASSSRLSSGNTIYF. The CDR3 DNA reads TGTGCCAGCAGTTCACGACTTTCCTCTGGAAACACCATATATTTT.

The DNA for the CDR3 is TGTGCCAGCAGCCGGGTCGGGGGGGTTCAGCATTTT. The encoded protein is CASSRVGGVQHF. V and J are TRBV7-2 and TRBJ1-5; perhaps TRBD1 as D (5 bases). The germline CDR1 and CDR2 sequences are SGHTA and FQGNSA. The CDR3 loop spans 12 amino acids. The V end was cut by 5 bases, the J end by 13 bases, with 15 bases between.